Below are 7 T cell receptor beta chains sequenced from a single sample in a study of tumor-infiltrating lymphocytes in oesophageal squamous cell carcinoma. One entry per CDR3 protein, called by TCRdb with MiXCR from the PCR reads. The repertoire holds 8,000 to 11,000 distinct CDR3 sequences, about 60% seen once, with around a quarter in the top ten. Sequenced sample: esophageal tumor tissue. The receptors stem from a female donor with esophageal squamous cell carcinoma.

V is TRBV11-1 and J is TRBJ1-1; D uncertain. Trimming stripped 5 bases from V and 6 bases from J, with 10 bases between. Germline loops: CDR1 SGHAT, CDR2 FQDESV (reference sequence). The CDR3 has 12 amino acids. CDR3 DNA sequence: TGTGCCAGCAGCCCGGCCCCCCCTGAAGCTTTCTTT. This translates into CASSPAPPEAFF.

The V and J genes are TRBV18 and TRBJ2-6; D uncertain. With 2 bases removed from V and 0 bases from J, the gap between germline ends came to 5 bases. CDR1 and CDR2 from the germline V gene are KGHSH and LQKENI. The CDR3 covers 15 residues. CDR3 loop: CASSPSVSGANVLTF. DNA of the CDR3: TGTGCCAGCTCACCATCAGTCTCTGGGGCCAACGTCCTGACTTTC.

The chain has TRBV6-1 and TRBJ1-2; D gene unclear. The CDR3 covers 13 residues. CDR1 is MNHNS and CDR2 is SASEGT in the germline V gene. Trimming took off 1 base at V and 3 bases at J, with 6 bases between the two ends. The CDR3 nucleotides are TGTGCCAGCAGTGAAGTGGCTTACTATGGCTACACCTTC. This codes for CASSEVAYYGYTF.

By its share, this clonotype is large. The chain recombines TRBV12-3 or TRBV12-4 with TRBJ2-7; 7 bases line up with TRBD1. Trimming took 6 bases from V and 2 from J; bases not matched to a gene: 19. The CDR3 extends over 18 amino acids. The CDR3 nucleotides are TGTGCCAGCAGCTTATTGGGACAGAGCCACATACTTCCCTACGAGCAGTACTTC. This sequence encodes CASSLLGQSHILPYEQYF.

The chain links TRBV11-3 to TRBJ2-3; D is ambiguous. V was trimmed by 3 bases and J by 0 bases, leaving 13 bases between them. The CDR3 spans 16 residues. In germline, CDR1 is SGHNT, CDR2 YENEEA. The CDR3 loop is CASSFSARTSTDTQYF. In DNA form, the CDR3 reads TGTGCCAGCAGCTTTTCTGCGAGAACTAGCACAGATACGCAGTATTTT.

The chain employs TRBV7-2 and TRBJ2-1, with 7 bases fitting TRBD2. V lost 2 bases, J lost 6 bases, and 7 bases stayed unmatched. The CDR3 contains 15 residues. The germline gives CDR1 SGHTA, CDR2 FQGNSA. In DNA form, the CDR3 reads TGTGCCAGCAGCTTATACCCTAGCGGAGGCAATGAGCAGTTCTTC. Its translation is CASSLYPSGGNEQFF.

Written as DNA, the CDR3 is TGTGCCAGCAGTCAGGGGACAGATACGCAGTATTTT. This gives the protein CASSQGTDTQYF. This chain links TRBV6-6 with TRBJ2-3; maybe TRBD1 (6 bases). Trimming stripped 5 bases from V and 3 bases from J, with 6 bases between. Germline V gene sequence: CDR1 MNHNY, CDR2 SVGAGI (reference sequence). The CDR3 covers 12 residues.